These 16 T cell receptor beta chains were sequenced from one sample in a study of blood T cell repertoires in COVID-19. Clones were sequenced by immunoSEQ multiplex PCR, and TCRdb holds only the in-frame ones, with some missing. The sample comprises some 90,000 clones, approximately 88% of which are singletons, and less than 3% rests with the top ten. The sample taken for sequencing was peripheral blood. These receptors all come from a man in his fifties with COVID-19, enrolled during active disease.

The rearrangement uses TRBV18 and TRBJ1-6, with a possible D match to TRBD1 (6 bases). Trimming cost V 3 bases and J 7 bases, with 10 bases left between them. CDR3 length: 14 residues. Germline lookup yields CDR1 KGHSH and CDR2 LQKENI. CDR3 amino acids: CASSPRGGNSPLHF. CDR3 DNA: TGTGCCAGCTCACCGCGGGGGGGCAATTCACCCCTCCACTTT. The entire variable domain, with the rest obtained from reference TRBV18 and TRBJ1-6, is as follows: NAGVMQNPRHLVRRRGQEARLRCSPMKGHSHVYWYRQLPEEGLKFMVYLQKENIIDESGMPKERFSAEFPKEGPSILRIQQVVRGDSAAYFCASSPRGGNSPLHFGNGTRLTVT.

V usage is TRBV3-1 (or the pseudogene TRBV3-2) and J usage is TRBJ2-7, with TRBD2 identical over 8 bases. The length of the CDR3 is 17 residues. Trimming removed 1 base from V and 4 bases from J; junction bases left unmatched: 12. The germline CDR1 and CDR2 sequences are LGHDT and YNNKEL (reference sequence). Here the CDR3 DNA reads TGTGCCAGCAGCCAAGGTCGGAGGGCGGGGGGCCTGTACGAGCAGTACTTC. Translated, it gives CASSQGRRAGGLYEQYF.

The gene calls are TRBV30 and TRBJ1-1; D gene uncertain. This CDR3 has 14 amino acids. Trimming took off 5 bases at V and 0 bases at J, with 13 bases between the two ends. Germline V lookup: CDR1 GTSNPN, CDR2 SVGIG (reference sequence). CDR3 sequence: CAWQTPYMNTEAFF. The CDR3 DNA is TGTGCCTGGCAGACACCTTATATGAACACTGAAGCTTTCTTT.

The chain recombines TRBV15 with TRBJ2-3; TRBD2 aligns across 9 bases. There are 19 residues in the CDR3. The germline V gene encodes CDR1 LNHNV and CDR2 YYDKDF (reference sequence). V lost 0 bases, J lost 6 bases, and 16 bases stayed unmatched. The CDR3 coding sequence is TGTGCCACCAGCAGAGATACGGTTGTGGCTAGCGGGGTGTTGGATACGCAGTATTTT. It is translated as CATSRDTVVASGVLDTQYF.

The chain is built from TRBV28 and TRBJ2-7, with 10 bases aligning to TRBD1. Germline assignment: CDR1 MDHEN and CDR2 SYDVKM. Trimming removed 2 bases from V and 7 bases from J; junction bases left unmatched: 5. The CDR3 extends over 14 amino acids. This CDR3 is CASSLGGQGGEQYF. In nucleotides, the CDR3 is TGTGCCAGCAGTTTAGGAGGACAGGGGGGGGAGCAGTACTTC.

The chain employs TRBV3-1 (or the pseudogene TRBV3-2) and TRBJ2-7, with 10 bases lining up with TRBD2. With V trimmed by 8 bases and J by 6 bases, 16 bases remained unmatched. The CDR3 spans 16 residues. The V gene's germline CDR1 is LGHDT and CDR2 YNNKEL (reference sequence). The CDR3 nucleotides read TGTGCCAGCGGGCAGTATTCCGGGACTAGCGACCGCGAGCAGTACTTC. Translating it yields CASGQYSGTSDREQYF.

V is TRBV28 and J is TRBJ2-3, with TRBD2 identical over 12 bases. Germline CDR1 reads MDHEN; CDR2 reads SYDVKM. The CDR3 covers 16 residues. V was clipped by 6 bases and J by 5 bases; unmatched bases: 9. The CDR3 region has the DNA TGTGCCAGCAGCGCGCTAGCGGGGGGGCCTGGAGATACGCAGTATTTT. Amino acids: CASSALAGGPGDTQYF.

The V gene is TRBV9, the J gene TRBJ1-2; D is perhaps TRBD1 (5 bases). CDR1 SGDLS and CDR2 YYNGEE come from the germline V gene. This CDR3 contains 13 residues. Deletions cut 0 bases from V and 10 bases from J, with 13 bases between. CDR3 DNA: TGTGCCAGCAGCGTAGCACAGGATCCCCCCTACACCTTC. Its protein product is CASSVAQDPPYTF.

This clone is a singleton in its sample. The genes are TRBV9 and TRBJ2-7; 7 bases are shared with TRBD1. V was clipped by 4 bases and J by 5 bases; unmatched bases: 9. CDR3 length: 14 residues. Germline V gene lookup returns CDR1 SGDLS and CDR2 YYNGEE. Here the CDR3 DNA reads TGTGCCAGCAGCCTGATGACAGGGACCGACGAGCAGTACTTC. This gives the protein CASSLMTGTDEQYF.

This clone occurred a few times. The DNA for the CDR3 is TGTGCCAGCAGCTCACAGGGCTATGGCTACACCTTC. It specifies CASSSQGYGYTF. This rearrangement joins TRBV9 to TRBJ1-2; D might be TRBD1 (6 bases). The CDR3 has 12 residues. The V end lost 4 bases, the J end lost 4 bases, and 8 bases lay between the germline ends. The germline CDR1 and CDR2 sequences are SGDLS and YYNGEE.

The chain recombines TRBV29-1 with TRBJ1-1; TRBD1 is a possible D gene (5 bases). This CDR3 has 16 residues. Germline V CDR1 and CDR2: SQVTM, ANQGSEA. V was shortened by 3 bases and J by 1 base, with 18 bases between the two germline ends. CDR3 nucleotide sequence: TGCAGCGTTGAGGGGCTAACGGGGGTAAAGAACACTGAAGCTTTCTTT. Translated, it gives CSVEGLTGVKNTEAFF.

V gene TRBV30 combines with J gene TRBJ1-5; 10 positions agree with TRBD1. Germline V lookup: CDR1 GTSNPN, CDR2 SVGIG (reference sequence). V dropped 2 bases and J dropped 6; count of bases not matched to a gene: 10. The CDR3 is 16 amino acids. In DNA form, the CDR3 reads TGTGCCTGGAGTCCCCCCGGGACAGGGGTGATTCAGCCCCAGCATTTT. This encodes CAWSPPGTGVIQPQHF.

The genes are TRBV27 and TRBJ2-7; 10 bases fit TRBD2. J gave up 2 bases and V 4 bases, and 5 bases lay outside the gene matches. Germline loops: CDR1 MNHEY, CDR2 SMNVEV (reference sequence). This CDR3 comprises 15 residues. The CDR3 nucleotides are TGTGCCAGCAGTTCACTAGCGGGGACAACCTACGAGCAGTACTTC. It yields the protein CASSSLAGTTYEQYF.

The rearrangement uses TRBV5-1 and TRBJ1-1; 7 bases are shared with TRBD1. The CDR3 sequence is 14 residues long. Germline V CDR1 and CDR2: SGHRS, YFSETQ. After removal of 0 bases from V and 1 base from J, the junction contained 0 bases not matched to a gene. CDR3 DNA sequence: TGCGCCAGCAGCTTGGACAGGGGGAACACTGAAGCTTTCTTT. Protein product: CASSLDRGNTEAFF.

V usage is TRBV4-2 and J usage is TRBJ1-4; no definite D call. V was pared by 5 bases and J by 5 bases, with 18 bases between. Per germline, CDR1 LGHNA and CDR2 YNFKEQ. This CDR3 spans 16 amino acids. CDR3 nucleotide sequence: TGTGCCAGCAGCGACCAGGAGGCCGCTATCAATGAAAAACTGTTTTTT. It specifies CASSDQEAAINEKLFF.

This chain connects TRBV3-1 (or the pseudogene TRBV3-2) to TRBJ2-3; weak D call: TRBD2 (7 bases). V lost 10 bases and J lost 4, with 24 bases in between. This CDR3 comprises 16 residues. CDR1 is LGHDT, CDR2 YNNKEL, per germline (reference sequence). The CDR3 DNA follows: TGTGCCACCTCGAGAGGGGGGGCCAGTTTAGCAGATACGCAGTATTTT. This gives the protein CATSRGGASLADTQYF.